Listed below are T cell receptor beta chains from one sample, sequenced in a study of cytomegalovirus exposure and HLA in healthy donors. Libraries were prepared by immunoSEQ multiplex PCR; TCRdb keeps only in-frame clonotypes and omits some of them. The data hold 90,000 to 120,000 clones, with approximately 70% observed a single time. Specimen: PBMCs. The source of these receptors is a young man in good health and CMV-seropositive. Both conserved end residues are part of each CDR3. A D gene is named only where the DNA matches it firmly. Where a row states a size, it is once, few, many or the class of an expanded clone; other rows omit it.

TRBJ2-2 . TRBV9 . CASSSSLNTGELFF TGTGCCAGCAGCTCGTCTCTGAACACCGGGGAGCTGTTTTTT
TRBJ1-1 few TRBV2 . CASSESGKTGGTEAFF TGTGCCAGCAGTGAATCGGGAAAGACGGGGGGAACTGAAGCTTTCTTT
TRBJ2-7 . TRBV15 . CATSRDRGISGYEQYF TGTGCCACCAGCAGAGATCGGGGGATCTCCGGCTACGAGCAGTACTTC
TRBJ2-7 . TRBV5-8 . CASSFLGLTYEQYF TGTGCCAGCAGCTTTTTGGGACTCACCTACGAGCAGTACTTC
TRBJ2-7 . TRBV7-3 . CASSLDRSYEQYF TGTGCCAGCAGCCTTGACAGGAGCTACGAGCAGTACTTC
TRBJ1-1 . TRBV27 . CASSLYGQNTEAFF TGTGCCAGCAGTTTATACGGACAGAACACTGAAGCTTTCTTT
TRBJ2-3 . TRBV10-3 TRBD2 CAIGPSSGADTQYF TGTGCCATCGGTCCGTCTAGCGGGGCAGATACGCAGTATTTT
TRBJ2-4 few TRBV11-3 . CASSPKQGPKNIQYF TGTGCCAGCAGCCCCAAACAGGGCCCCAAAAACATTCAGTACTTC
TRBJ1-2 . TRBV29-1 TRBD1 CSVRGQGRNYGYTF TGCAGCGTAAGAGGACAGGGTAGAAACTATGGCTACACCTTC
TRBJ2-7 once TRBV10-3 . CAISERRAEQYF TGTGCCATCAGTGAACGGCGGGCCGAGCAGTACTTC
TRBJ2-5 few TRBV7-9 TRBD1 CASSLTGMGETQYF TGTGCCAGCAGCTTGACAGGGATGGGGGAGACCCAGTACTTC
TRBJ2-5 once TRBV12-2 . CASRLVPRGNQETQYF TGTGCAAGTCGCTTAGTACCGCGGGGGAACCAAGAGACCCAGTACTTC
TRBJ1-5 once TRBV7-2 . CASSKGGVDQPQHF TGTGCCAGCAGCAAGGGAGGGGTCGATCAGCCCCAGCATTTT
TRBJ2-7 . TRBV5-5 TRBD1 CASSLTGYEQYF TGTGCCAGCAGCCTGACAGGGTACGAGCAGTACTTC
TRBJ1-5 . TRBV15 TRBD1 CATSRDRGLQPQHF TGTGCCACCAGCAGAGACAGGGGGCTTCAGCCCCAGCATTTT
TRBJ2-7 . TRBV9 . CASSVADSSYEQYF TGTGCCAGCAGCGTAGCAGACAGCTCCTACGAGCAGTACTTC
TRBJ2-3 many TRBV6-6 . CASRSGEGGTTDTQYF TGTGCCAGCAGGTCTGGGGAGGGGGGGACGACAGATACGCAGTATTTT